A single sample is the source of the 22 T cell receptor beta chains below, sequenced in a study of blood T cell repertoires in COVID-19. TCRdb's copy holds only in-frame clones and misses some; the assay was immunoSEQ multiplex PCR. The sample includes roughly 64,000 clones, around 84% seen only once; the top ten take roughly 3.2%. Sequencing was carried out using peripheral blood. These TCRs come from a man in his fifties with active COVID-19.

The V gene is TRBV12-3 or TRBV12-4, the J gene TRBJ2-1, with a weak D call TRBD1 (5 bases). The CDR3 is 12 amino acids. V was cut by 2 bases and J by 9 bases, with 8 bases left in between. In nucleotides, the CDR3 is TGTGCCAGCAGTTTACATGGGGCTGAGCAGTTCTTC. This encodes CASSLHGAEQFF.

The CDR3 loop is CASSTTDILGDTQYF. The DNA of the CDR3 is TGTGCCAGCAGCACAACGGACATTTTAGGGGATACGCAGTATTTT. The chain joins TRBV5-8 to TRBJ2-3; possibly TRBD1 for D (5 bases). Looked up from germline, CDR1 is SGHTS and CDR2 is YDEGEE. The CDR3 is 15 residues long. Trimming stripped 4 bases from V and 6 bases from J, with 18 bases between.

This clone showed up just once. V is TRBV18 and J is TRBJ2-1; 9 nucleotides align to TRBD1. CDR1 and CDR2 (germline): KGHSH, LQKENI. Trimming took 3 bases from V and 8 from J; bases not matched to a gene: 5. The CDR3 sequence is 14 residues long. The CDR3 coding sequence is TGTGCCAGCTCACCGACAGGGGGTAGATATGAGCAGTTCTTC. It yields the protein CASSPTGGRYEQFF. The full variable domain, in which reference TRBV18 and TRBJ2-1 provide the parts outside the CDR3, is NAGVMQNPRHLVRRRGQEARLRCSPMKGHSHVYWYRQLPEEGLKFMVYLQKENIIDESGMPKERFSAEFPKEGPSILRIQQVVRGDSAAYFCASSPTGGRYEQFFGPGTRLTVL.

V usage is TRBV6-1 and J usage is TRBJ2-3, with D tentatively TRBD2 (7 bases). CDR3 size: 16 residues. Germline V lookup: CDR1 MNHNS, CDR2 SASEGT. Trimming took off 2 bases at V and 4 bases at J, with 16 bases between the two ends. The CDR3 spells CASSELRGGPADTQYF. For the CDR3, the DNA is TGTGCCAGCAGTGAACTCAGGGGAGGGCCGGCAGATACGCAGTATTTT.

The rearrangement uses TRBV7-9 and TRBJ1-1; TRBD1 might be the D (6 bases). Trimming shortened V by 5 bases and J by 1 base, and 14 bases separated the two germline ends. Germline CDR1 reads SEHNR; CDR2 reads FQNEAQ (reference sequence). CDR3 length: 15 residues. The CDR3 loop reads CASSPTGQTNTEAFF. The CDR3 coding sequence is TGTGCCAGCAGCCCTACCGGACAGACGAACACTGAAGCTTTCTTT. Complete variable domain (other parts from reference TRBV7-9 and TRBJ1-1): DTGVSQNPRHKITKRGQNVTFRCDPISEHNRLYWYRQTLGQGPEFLTYFQNEAQLEKSRLLSDRFSAERPKGSFSTLEIQRTEQGDSAMYLCASSPTGQTNTEAFFGQGTRLTVV.

The chain employs TRBV25-1 and TRBJ2-1; TRBD2 matches 8 bases. V gave up 10 bases and J gave up 2 bases; unmatched junction bases: 10. There are 15 residues in the CDR3. Germline V lookup: CDR1 MGHDK, CDR2 SYGVNS. Here the CDR3 DNA reads TGTGCCACCCTAGCGGGCGGGGGAGCCTACAATGAGCAGTTCTTC. Its translation: CATLAGGGAYNEQFF. The entire variable domain, with the rest obtained from reference TRBV25-1 and TRBJ2-1, is as follows: EADIYQTPRYLVIGTGKKITLECSQTMGHDKMYWYQQDPGMELHLIHYSYGVNSTEKGDLSSESTVSRIRTEHFPLTLESARPSHTSQYLCATLAGGGAYNEQFFGPGTRLTVL.

The CDR3 protein is CASSPPVPSGSYEQYF. The CDR3, as DNA: TGTGCCAGCAGCCCCCCGGTGCCTAGCGGGAGCTACGAGCAGTACTTC. The V gene is TRBV27, the J gene TRBJ2-7; 10 bases align to TRBD2. Germline CDR1 reads MNHEY; CDR2 reads SMNVEV (reference sequence). This CDR3 has 16 amino acids. J lost 3 bases, V lost 6 bases, and 11 bases had no gene match.

V usage is TRBV19 and J usage is TRBJ2-3; 7 bases agree with TRBD2. Germline V gene sequence: CDR1 LNHDA, CDR2 SQIVND (reference sequence). CDR3 length: 14 amino acids. Trimming at V came to 5 bases and at J to 0 bases, leaving 2 bases not matched to a gene. The CDR3 nucleotides are TGTGCCAGTAGTCGGCGGGGGAGCACAGATACGCAGTATTTT. Translating gives CASSRRGSTDTQYF. Supplemented by reference TRBV19 and TRBJ2-3, the full variable domain reads DGGITQSPKYLFRKEGQNVTLSCEQNLNHDAMYWYRQDPGQGLRLIYYSQIVNDFQKGDIAEGYSVSREKKESFPLTVTSAQKNPTAFYLCASSRRGSTDTQYFGPGTRLTVL.

The rearrangement uses TRBV10-2 and TRBJ2-5; TRBD2 agrees at 10 bases. The V and J ends lost 6 bases and 11 bases, in that order; junction bases with no gene match: 15. Germline V gene lookup returns CDR1 WSHSY and CDR2 SAAADI. There are 15 residues in the CDR3. CDR3 amino acids: CASSGEGLAGGPQYF. CDR3 DNA: TGCGCCAGCAGCGGAGAGGGGTTAGCGGGAGGCCCACAGTACTTC.

The sample holds one count of this clone. CDR3: CASSLGGGPPYEQYF. In DNA, the CDR3 is TGCGCCAGCAGCCTAGGGGGAGGGCCTCCCTACGAGCAGTACTTC. The rearrangement uses TRBV4-1 and TRBJ2-7; a weak D match, TRBD2 (7 bases). The germline V gene has CDR1 MGHRA and CDR2 YSYEKL. Trimming took 4 bases from V and 2 from J, leaving 15 bases between them. The CDR3 spans 15 residues.

This chain links TRBV5-1 with TRBJ1-1, with 8 bases fitting TRBD1. The germline gives CDR1 SGHRS, CDR2 YFSETQ. V shed 4 bases, J shed 0 bases, and the junction held 8 bases outside the gene matches. The CDR3 consists of 16 residues. The CDR3 reads CASSQGQVLMNTEAFF. The CDR3 DNA follows: TGCGCCAGCAGCCAGGGACAGGTTCTCATGAACACTGAAGCTTTCTTT. The whole variable domain, filled in from reference TRBV5-1 and TRBJ1-1, reads KAGVTQTPRYLIKTRGQQVTLSCSPISGHRSVSWYQQTPGQGLQFLFEYFSETQRNKGNFPGRFSGRQFSNSRSEMNVSTLELGDSALYLCASSQGQVLMNTEAFFGQGTRLTVV.

The CDR3 protein is CASSWDSRGTEAFF. The DNA of the CDR3 is TGTGCCAGCAGCTGGGACAGCCGGGGCACTGAAGCTTTCTTT. The chain links TRBV9 to TRBJ1-1, with 7 bases lining up with TRBD1. This CDR3 has 14 residues. Germline-derived CDR1 and CDR2 are SGDLS and YYNGEE. Trimming removed 4 bases from V and 4 bases from J; junction bases left unmatched: 7.

The chain has TRBV5-1 and TRBJ2-3, with D perhaps TRBD1 (6 bases). Per the germline V gene, CDR1 is SGHRS and CDR2 is YFSETQ. This CDR3 region has 17 residues. Trimming pared 2 bases from V and 2 bases from J, leaving 18 bases between. CDR3 nucleotide sequence: TGCGCCAGCAGCTTCGGAAGGGCAGGGGCAGTCACAGATACGCAGTATTTT. Translating it yields CASSFGRAGAVTDTQYF.

V and J are TRBV6-5 and TRBJ1-6; a weak D match, TRBD1 (5 bases). V was cut by 0 bases and J by 7 bases, with 13 bases left in between. CDR1 is MNHEY and CDR2 is SVGAGI in the germline V gene. This CDR3 contains 16 residues. The CDR3 region is CASSYSVRAFNSPLHF. In nucleotides, the CDR3 is TGTGCCAGCAGTTACTCGGTCAGGGCCTTCAATTCACCCCTCCACTTT.

The rearrangement joins TRBV15 to TRBJ1-2, with D tentatively TRBD1 (5 bases). Germline V gene sequence: CDR1 LNHNV, CDR2 YYDKDF (reference sequence). The CDR3 extends over 15 amino acids. The V and J ends lost 5 bases and 4 bases respectively, with 17 bases between them. CDR3 loop: CATSSGFGTPYGYTF. Here the CDR3 DNA reads TGTGCCACCAGCTCGGGTTTCGGGACTCCCTATGGCTACACCTTC. Variable domain in full (rest from reference TRBV15 and TRBJ1-2): DAMVIQNPRYQVTQFGKPVTLSCSQTLNHNVMYWYQQKSSQAPKLLFHYYDKDFNNEADTPDNFQSRRPNTSFCFLDIRSPGLGDTAMYLCATSSGFGTPYGYTFGSGTRLTVV.

This clone is a singleton in its sample. The chain combines TRBV4-2 with TRBJ2-2; 10 bases align to TRBD2. The CDR3 runs 18 residues. The germline V gene encodes CDR1 LGHNA and CDR2 YNFKEQ. The V and J ends lost 0 bases and 1 base, in that order; junction bases with no gene match: 5. The CDR3 loop reads CASSQDPGLAVNTGELFF. The CDR3, as DNA: TGTGCCAGCAGCCAAGATCCTGGACTAGCGGTGAACACCGGGGAGCTGTTTTTT.

The rearrangement links TRBV19 to TRBJ2-5, with unresolved D. Per the germline V gene, CDR1 is LNHDA and CDR2 is SQIVND (reference sequence). The CDR3 length is 14 residues. The V end lost 1 base, the J end lost 1 base, and 7 bases lay between the germline ends. The CDR3 spells CASSIGSVQETQYF. DNA of the CDR3: TGTGCCAGTAGTATAGGGTCGGTCCAAGAGACCCAGTACTTC.

CDR3 region: CASSVSLQTNYGYTF. In DNA, the CDR3 is TGTGCCAGCAGCGTATCCTTACAGACCAACTATGGCTACACCTTC. The rearrangement uses TRBV9 and TRBJ1-2; D remains ambiguous. The CDR3 spans 15 residues. With 1 base removed from V and 2 bases from J, the gap between germline ends came to 12 bases. Germline V gives CDR1 SGDLS, CDR2 YYNGEE.

J is TRBJ2-3 and V is TRBV5-4; 8 bases are shared with TRBD2. Losses at the gene ends were 4 bases for V and 6 bases for J; bases not matched to a gene: 10. CDR3 length: 15 residues. CDR1 is SGHNT, CDR2 YYREEE, per germline (reference sequence). CDR3 amino acids: CASSPQAGEVDTQYF. The CDR3 nucleotides are TGTGCCAGCAGCCCCCAAGCGGGAGAAGTGGATACGCAGTATTTT.

The genes are TRBV7-6 and TRBJ2-2; the match to TRBD1 covers 9 bases. Germline-derived CDR1 and CDR2 are SGHVS and FNYEAQ. Trimming cost V 5 bases and J 4 bases; bases outside gene matches: 8. The CDR3 runs to 16 residues. CDR3 bases: TGTGCCAGCAGCACAAGACAGGGGGGAGGCACCGGGGAGCTGTTTTTT. This encodes CASSTRQGGGTGELFF.

The chain carries TRBV21-1 and TRBJ1-5; TRBD1 is the table's D call, not checked against the DNA. TRBV21-1 corresponds to a pseudogene. This CDR3 spans 19 amino acids. CDR3 region: CASSKKPGQGKGGNQPQHF. The CDR3 nucleotides read TGTGCCAGCAGCAAGAAGCCGGGACAGGGTAAAGGGGGCAATCAGCCCCAGCATTTT.

The rearrangement uses TRBV28 and TRBJ2-3; TRBD1 matches at 11 bases. CDR1 MDHEN and CDR2 SYDVKM come from the germline V gene. The CDR3 is 15 residues long. J lost 5 bases, V lost 7 bases, and 8 bases had no gene match. CDR3 DNA: TGTGCCAGCACCCAGGACAGGGGGCATCAAGATACGCAGTATTTT. Translating gives CASTQDRGHQDTQYF.